The clone carrying this TCR beta chain was seen ten or more times. Antigen: not known. These data originate in a study of Graves' ophthalmopathy and Graves' hyperthyroidism. Study findings and constraints: Blood repertoires reportedly contained most expanded thyroid clonotypes above 0.001 frequency. The model predicted ophthalmopathy progression with around 69% sensitivity and around 72% specificity.

V lost 7 bases to trimming and J lost 0 bases, with 16 bases between them. Germline-derived CDR1 and CDR2 are MDHEN and SYDVKM. The CDR3 length is 15 residues. The TCR beta CDR3 regions underwent amplification from RNA transcripts. First-round RT-PCR used HTBI primers; second-round multiplex PCR followed. TCRdb re-derived calls from the multiplex PCR reads in MiXCR, one entry per CDR3 protein. The sample has roughly 610,000 distinct CDR3 sequences; roughly 20% are singletons. V usage is TRBV28 and J usage is TRBJ2-7; no clear D gene. The receptor comes from a woman in her late teens or twenties with stable Graves' hyperthyroidism. Some clones in this sample may be carry-over from other donors' samples. The sample comprised peripheral blood. CDR3 DNA sequence: TGTGCCAGCATCGGCCACGTAGCCTCCTCCTACGAGCAGTACTTC. Translating gives CASIGHVASSYEQYF.